This entry lists 8 T cell receptor beta chains sequenced from one sample in a study of shared clonotypes between healthy human individuals. TCRdb keeps only in-frame clones here, not all; method: immunoSEQ multiplex PCR. The top ten clones hold 10% to 15% of a sample with approximately 500,000 clones, about four fifths of them seen once. Input material: PBMCs. Receptors originate from a woman aged 40 to 50 in good health. Some clones in this sample may be carry-over from other donors' samples.

The chain combines TRBV11-1 with TRBJ2-3; 9 bases match TRBD2. Germline V gene data show CDR1 as SGHAT and CDR2 as FQDESV (reference sequence). The CDR3 is 18 residues long. Unmatched junction bases numbered 13, after V lost 5 bases and J lost 1 base. In DNA, the CDR3 is TGTGCCAGCAGCGCCCTTGGCGGGAGGGCCTCAGGCACAGATACGCAGTATTTT. It yields the protein CASSALGGRASGTDTQYF.

This clone was seen ten or more times. This chain connects TRBV5-1 to TRBJ1-3; 10 positions match TRBD1. The V gene end was trimmed by 3 bases and the J gene end by 4 bases; junction bases not matched to a gene: 7. Per germline, CDR1 SGHRS and CDR2 YFSETQ. The CDR3 length is 16 residues. The CDR3 reads CASSSTGTGEGNTIYF. CDR3 sequence (DNA): TGCGCCAGCAGCTCGACCGGGACAGGGGAAGGAAACACCATATATTTT. The entire variable domain, with the rest obtained from reference TRBV5-1 and TRBJ1-3, is as follows: KAGVTQTPRYLIKTRGQQVTLSCSPISGHRSVSWYQQTPGQGLQFLFEYFSETQRNKGNFPGRFSGRQFSNSRSEMNVSTLELGDSALYLCASSSTGTGEGNTIYFGEGSWLTVV.

The chain uses TRBV6-5 and TRBJ2-7; 9 bases are a match to TRBD2. Germline assignment: CDR1 MNHEY and CDR2 SVGAGI. Trimming took 7 bases from V and 3 from J; bases not matched to a gene: 10. This CDR3 comprises 15 residues. CDR3 DNA: TGTGCCAGCACCAGACGGACTAGCGTGCGCTACGAGCAGTACTTC. Encoded protein: CASTRRTSVRYEQYF.

The chain couples TRBV6-5 to TRBJ2-1; TRBD1 is a possible D gene (6 bases). The length of the CDR3 is 15 residues. V lost 2 bases and J 4 bases, leaving 12 bases between the germline ends. Germline loops: CDR1 MNHEY, CDR2 SVGAGI. The CDR3 bases are TGTGCCAGCAGTTACGATGCCAGGGGATACAATGAGCAGTTCTTC. This gives the protein CASSYDARGYNEQFF.

The chain is built from TRBV29-1 and TRBJ2-3; D is ambiguous. The germline V gene encodes CDR1 SQVTM and CDR2 ANQGSEA. The CDR3 covers 13 residues. The V gene lost 4 bases and the J gene lost 7 bases, with 15 bases spanning the gap. CDR3: CSVGQHPSNTQYF. The DNA of the CDR3 is TGCAGCGTTGGCCAACATCCGTCAAATACGCAGTATTTT.

This clone has only a few counts. The rearrangement uses TRBV18 and TRBJ1-1; D is unclear. V was trimmed by 0 bases and J by 1 base, leaving 9 bases between them. The CDR3 loop spans 15 amino acids. Looked up from germline, CDR1 is KGHSH and CDR2 is LQKENI. CDR3 amino acids: CASSPPVRGNTEAFF. The CDR3 DNA is TGTGCCAGCTCACCACCGGTAAGAGGGAACACTGAAGCTTTCTTT.

This chain connects TRBV18 to TRBJ2-7, with D perhaps given as TRBD1 or TRBD2 (6 bases each). CDR3 length: 15 amino acids. CDR1 and CDR2 from the germline V gene are KGHSH and LQKENI. Trimming stripped 3 bases from V and 4 bases from J, with 16 bases between. CDR3 region: CASSPELGGGYEQYF. The CDR3 DNA is TGTGCCAGCTCACCTGAGCTCGGAGGGGGGTACGAGCAGTACTTC.

This rearrangement joins TRBV5-1 to TRBJ2-5, with 13 nucleotides matching TRBD2. CDR1 and CDR2 (germline): SGHRS, YFSETQ. CDR3 size: 17 residues. Unmatched junction bases numbered 6, after V lost 0 bases and J lost 4 bases. The CDR3 region is CASSLGGTSGIGETQYF. CDR3 DNA: TGCGCCAGCAGCTTGGGGGGGACTAGCGGGATTGGAGAGACCCAGTACTTC. The full variable domain, with the rest looked up from reference TRBV5-1 and TRBJ2-5, is KAGVTQTPRYLIKTRGQQVTLSCSPISGHRSVSWYQQTPGQGLQFLFEYFSETQRNKGNFPGRFSGRQFSNSRSEMNVSTLELGDSALYLCASSLGGTSGIGETQYFGPGTRLLVL.